The present T cell receptor beta chain was sequenced within a study of T-cell memory formation after mild COVID-19. Germline values: CDR1 SGHRS, CDR2 YFSETQ. V trimming: 3 bases; J trimming: 2 bases; junction bases outside the gene matches: 15. The CDR3 consists of 18 residues. This clonotype showed up just a few times. Its antigen is not identified. TCRdb passed the 5' RACE reads through MiXCR, listing each CDR3 protein once. The data show about 430,000 distinct CDR3 sequences, 24% seen once. Study conclusions and caveats: Clones that contracted clustered mainly in CM and EM if CD4+ and in EMRA if CD8+.

The chain links TRBV5-1 to TRBJ2-3, with TRBD2 identical over 7 bases. Sequencing was carried out using PBMCs or a T cell subset sorted from them (not recorded which). The clonotype originates from an adult woman who had mild COVID-19 (a few samples of this study predate the infection). Cell type and time point are not known. The CDR3 region has the DNA TGCGCCAGCAGCTCAGAATGGGGCGGGAGCGCAGTCACAGATACGCAGTATTTT. It translates to CASSSEWGGSAVTDTQYF.